Presented here are 31 T cell receptor beta chains from one specimen sequenced in a study of beta chain features in type 1 diabetes. What was sequenced were expressed TCRB transcripts, since all of the isolated RNA had been reverse transcribed. Method: immunoSEQ multiplex PCR; TCRdb's copy keeps in-frame clones and lacks some. The sample includes over 500,000 clones, about a sixth of them seen just once. Sequencing used naive CD4+ T cells from blood. These receptors were obtained from a young man in good health.

V usage is TRBV7-9 and J usage is TRBJ1-4; 8 nucleotides line up with TRBD1. The CDR3 runs 19 residues. The V and J ends lost 5 bases and 0 bases, in that order; junction bases with no gene match: 14. The germline CDR1 and CDR2 sequences are SEHNR and FQNEAQ (reference sequence). This chain's CDR3 is CASSQYRQGRGATNEKLFF. The CDR3 DNA reads TGTGCCAGCAGCCAATACCGACAGGGGAGAGGGGCAACTAATGAAAAACTGTTTTTT.

V is TRBV19 and J is TRBJ1-1, with D tentatively TRBD1 (6 bases). Trimming pared 6 bases from V and 2 bases from J, leaving 28 bases between. The CDR3 has 19 residues. The germline V gene encodes CDR1 LNHDA and CDR2 SQIVND (reference sequence). The CDR3 reads CASRLTSQGRRIGNTEAFF. The CDR3, as DNA: TGTGCCAGTAGATTAACCTCTCAGGGGAGGCGGATCGGAAACACTGAAGCTTTCTTT.

The sample holds a few counts of this clone. The chain recombines TRBV7-6 with TRBJ2-1; TRBD2 agrees at 10 bases. The CDR3 covers 14 residues. J gave up 6 bases and V 2 bases, and 1 base lay outside the gene matches. The V gene's germline CDR1 is SGHVS and CDR2 FNYEAQ. CDR3 in amino acids: CASSLPSGGNEQFF. Written as DNA, the CDR3 is TGTGCCAGCAGCTTACCTAGCGGGGGCAATGAGCAGTTCTTC.

This clone has a handful of counts. V is TRBV7-2 and J is TRBJ1-1; 7 nucleotides match TRBD1. Germline CDR1 is SGHTA and CDR2 is FQGNSA. With 2 bases clipped from V and 6 bases from J, the junction kept 9 bases outside the gene matches. The CDR3 length is 15 residues. The CDR3 is CASSLRRQGWAEAFF. Written as DNA, the CDR3 is TGTGCCAGCAGCTTACGGAGACAGGGCTGGGCTGAAGCTTTCTTT.

This chain links TRBV6-5 with TRBJ2-7; TRBD1 matches 8 bases. J lost 2 bases, V lost 2 bases, and 2 bases had no gene match. CDR3 length: 14 amino acids. Looked up from germline, CDR1 is MNHEY and CDR2 is SVGAGI. The CDR3 DNA reads as TGTGCCAGCAGTTACGACAGGGGAGCCTACGAGCAGTACTTC. Its translation: CASSYDRGAYEQYF.

This clone was found a few times. The genes are TRBV6-6 and TRBJ2-7, with 8 bases aligning to TRBD2. This CDR3 region has 14 residues. CDR1 and CDR2 from the germline V gene are MNHNY and SVGAGI (reference sequence). V lost 2 bases to trimming and J lost 3 bases; unmatched junction nucleotides: 3. CDR3 nucleotide sequence: TGTGCCAGCAGTTACGGACGGGAGGGCTACGAGCAGTACTTC. Translating gives CASSYGREGYEQYF.

This rearrangement joins TRBV4-2 to TRBJ2-5; D perhaps matches TRBD2 (5 bases). The germline V gene has CDR1 LGHNA and CDR2 YNFKEQ. The CDR3 extends over 18 amino acids. V lost 1 base to trimming and J lost 3 bases, with 21 bases between them. The CDR3 spells CASSQVGLAGRAKETQYF. CDR3 in DNA: TGTGCCAGCAGCCAAGTTGGGCTAGCCGGGCGCGCGAAAGAGACCCAGTACTTC.

J is TRBJ2-7 and V is TRBV4-3; D perhaps matches TRBD2 (5 bases). Trimming pared 4 bases from V and 0 bases from J, leaving 16 bases between. Germline lookup yields CDR1 LGHNA and CDR2 YSLEER. The CDR3 has 16 amino acids. The CDR3 DNA reads TGCGCCAGCAGCCGTGCGGAGGCGAAAAGCTCCTACGAGCAGTACTTC. Encoded protein: CASSRAEAKSSYEQYF.

This chain uses TRBV14 with TRBJ2-3; 8 nucleotides align to TRBD2. The J segment lost 6 bases and the V segment lost 1 base, leaving 9 bases of the junction unmatched. The germline gives CDR1 SGHDN, CDR2 FVKESK. The CDR3 is made up of 16 amino acids. CDR3 sequence reads: CASSQVRSAGGDTQYF. CDR3 bases: TGTGCCAGCAGCCAAGTTCGGTCGGCGGGAGGTGATACGCAGTATTTT.

This clone was counted only a few times. The chain uses TRBV4-3 and TRBJ2-7, with D possibly matching TRBD1 (5 bases). Germline-derived CDR1 and CDR2 are LGHNA and YSLEER. V dropped 0 bases and J dropped 4 bases, with 16 bases sitting between them. This CDR3 spans 16 amino acids. The DNA of the CDR3 is TGCGCCAGCAGCCAAGATGTTATGCGGACACCGTACGAGCAGTACTTC. Translated, it gives CASSQDVMRTPYEQYF.

The rearrangement links TRBV30 to TRBJ1-2; D uncertain. Per germline, CDR1 GTSNPN and CDR2 SVGIG (reference sequence). Trimming shortened V by 2 bases and J by 1 base, and 17 bases separated the two germline ends. The CDR3 spans 16 residues. CDR3 DNA sequence: TGTGCCTGGAGTTCTTTCGAGGAGGGAAGTAACTATGGCTACACCTTC. Translated, it gives CAWSSFEEGSNYGYTF.

This clone has just a few counts. V gene TRBV29-1 combines with J gene TRBJ1-1; D is unclear. The CDR3 has 12 amino acids. Trimming left V 7 bases short and J 7 bases short, with 16 bases between. Germline V gene lookup returns CDR1 SQVTM and CDR2 ANQGSEA. The DNA of the CDR3 is TGCAGCGCTCCCGAAAGGTTGGGTGAAGCTTTCTTT. Amino acids: CSAPERLGEAFF.

This chain links TRBV19 with TRBJ1-1; weak D call: TRBD1 (5 bases). CDR1 is LNHDA, CDR2 SQIVND, per germline (reference sequence). CDR3 length equals 14 residues. With 5 bases removed from V and 6 bases from J, the gap between germline ends came to 16 bases. In DNA, the CDR3 is TGTGCCAGTAGTGTCGACCGGGGCGTGTCTGAAGCTTTCTTT. Translation: CASSVDRGVSEAFF.

The rearrangement uses TRBV27 and TRBJ1-5; D is uncertain. This CDR3 is 14 amino acids long. Germline lookup yields CDR1 MNHEY and CDR2 SMNVEV (reference sequence). V was clipped by 2 bases and J by 4 bases, with 9 bases between them. The CDR3 is CASSLQQRNQPQHF. The DNA for the CDR3 is TGTGCCAGCAGTTTACAACAGAGGAATCAGCCCCAGCATTTT.

This clone was detected only a few times. This chain uses TRBV4-1 with TRBJ1-2; TRBD1 agrees at 8 bases. V trimming: 1 base; J trimming: 4 bases; junction bases outside the gene matches: 5. In germline, CDR1 is MGHRA, CDR2 YSYEKL. The CDR3 runs to 15 residues. Here the CDR3 reads CASSQGGTGAYGYTF. The CDR3 DNA sequence: TGCGCCAGCAGCCAAGGAGGGACAGGAGCCTATGGCTACACCTTC.

The chain uses TRBV6-6 and TRBJ2-1; tentative D call: TRBD1 (6 bases). The CDR3 extends over 12 amino acids. V gave up 6 bases and J gave up 9 bases, with 12 bases separating them. The germline V gene has CDR1 MNHNY and CDR2 SVGAGI (reference sequence). DNA of the CDR3: TGTGCCAGCAGGTCAGGGGATTCTGAGCAGTTCTTC. This gives the protein CASRSGDSEQFF.

This clone was seen only a few times. The chain carries TRBV14 and TRBJ1-6; D uncertain. Trimming took 3 bases from V and 5 from J, leaving 14 bases between them. CDR1 is SGHDN, CDR2 FVKESK, per germline. This CDR3 is built from 16 residues. This CDR3 is CASSQAARPNNSPLHF. CDR3 in DNA: TGTGCCAGCAGCCAGGCCGCCCGGCCCAATAATTCACCCCTCCACTTT.

This clone was detected a few times. Other DNA sequences in this sample translate to the same CDR3. This chain links TRBV5-1 with TRBJ1-2, with D uncertain. Germline CDR1 SGHRS, CDR2 YFSETQ. The V end was cut by 0 bases, the J end by 5 bases, with 8 bases between. This CDR3 is built from 13 residues. The CDR3 protein is CASSLARVYGYTF. In DNA form, the CDR3 reads TGCGCCAGCAGCTTGGCAAGGGTTTATGGCTACACCTTC.

This clone was counted only a few times. The chain employs TRBV7-9 and TRBJ2-2, with D unclear. The CDR3 totals 14 residues. Germline values: CDR1 SEHNR, CDR2 FQNEAQ (reference sequence). Trimming pared 2 bases from V and 1 base from J, leaving 5 bases between. The CDR3 DNA is TGTGCCAGCAGCTTACTGGGGAACACCGGGGAGCTGTTTTTT. This gives the protein CASSLLGNTGELFF.

There are a few counts of this clone. The genes are TRBV7-2 and TRBJ1-3; D uncertain. This CDR3 is 15 amino acids long. Germline values: CDR1 SGHTA, CDR2 FQGNSA. V was pared by 4 bases and J by 9 bases, with 19 bases between. CDR3 loop: CASSSTDAGLGTIYF. The DNA of the CDR3 is TGTGCCAGCAGCTCTACGGATGCGGGTCTAGGCACCATATATTTT. Full variable domain (outside the CDR3, taken from reference TRBV7-2 and TRBJ1-3): GAGVSQSPSNKVTEKGKDVELRCDPISGHTALYWYRQSLGQGLEFLIYFQGNSAPDKSGLPSDRFSAERTGGSVSTLTIQRTQQEDSAVYLCASSSTDAGLGTIYFGEGSWLTVV.

CDR3 protein: CSVAPLGGSDTGELFF. CDR3 in DNA: TGCAGCGTTGCCCCCCTAGGGGGATCTGACACCGGGGAGCTGTTTTTT. This chain joins TRBV29-1 and TRBJ2-2; possible D gene TRBD1, 6 bases. The V and J ends lost 4 bases and 3 bases respectively, with 18 bases between them. CDR1 and CDR2 (germline): SQVTM, ANQGSEA. CDR3 length: 16 residues.

V and J are TRBV2 and TRBJ2-7; D is undetermined. Trimming removed 6 bases from V and 3 bases from J, with 18 bases in between. Germline V gives CDR1 SNHLY, CDR2 FYNNEI. CDR3 length equals 15 residues. In DNA form, the CDR3 reads TGTGCCAGCAGCCCCCGACGGGTTTTATTCTACGAGCAGTACTTC. As protein: CASSPRRVLFYEQYF. Full variable domain (rest looked up from reference TRBV2 and TRBJ2-7): EPEVTQTPSHQVTQMGQEVILRCVPISNHLYFYWYRQILGQKVEFLVSFYNNEISEKSEIFDDQFSVERPDGSNFTLKIRSTKLEDSAMYFCASSPRRVLFYEQYFGPGTRLTVT.

This clone has more than one count but fewer than ten. The V call is TRBV4-1, the J call TRBJ1-5; 7 bases line up with TRBD1. CDR1 and CDR2 from the germline V gene are MGHRA and YSYEKL. The ends lost 2 bases at V and 9 bases at J; junction bases unmatched: 10. The CDR3 consists of 15 residues. The CDR3 DNA follows: TGCGCCAGCAGCCAACCGGTCCAGGGGGTATCGCCCCAGCATTTT. Amino acid sequence: CASSQPVQGVSPQHF.

This clone has only a few counts. This rearrangement joins TRBV7-9 to TRBJ2-4; 9 positions agree with TRBD1. With 4 bases clipped from V and 8 bases from J, the junction kept 3 bases outside the gene matches. Germline CDR1 is SEHNR and CDR2 is FQNEAQ (reference sequence). The length of the CDR3 is 13 residues. The CDR3 reads CASSSGQGYIQYF. CDR3 sequence (DNA): TGTGCCAGCAGCTCCGGACAGGGGTACATTCAGTACTTC.

This chain connects TRBV7-9 to TRBJ2-7, with a weak D call TRBD2 (6 bases). The CDR3 is 15 residues long. Germline assignment: CDR1 SEHNR and CDR2 FQNEAQ (reference sequence). V lost 3 bases and J 3 bases, leaving 15 bases between the germline ends. The CDR3 DNA reads TGTGCCAGCAGCTTGGACTACCTCCGTGTCTACGAGCAGTACTTC. It specifies CASSLDYLRVYEQYF.

V and J are TRBV14 and TRBJ2-1; tentatively, D is TRBD2 (5 bases). The CDR3 has 18 residues. CDR1 SGHDN and CDR2 FVKESK come from the germline V gene. Trimming stripped 6 bases from V and 5 bases from J, with 26 bases between. The CDR3 reads CASSHFPRGRGIHNEQFF. CDR3 in DNA: TGTGCCAGCAGTCACTTCCCGCGCGGACGAGGGATACACAATGAGCAGTTCTTC.

V usage is TRBV14 and J usage is TRBJ2-7; 8 nucleotides agree with TRBD1. This CDR3 has 16 residues. In germline, CDR1 is SGHDN, CDR2 FVKESK. V lost 3 bases and J lost 0; bases outside the gene matches: 7. CDR3 sequence (DNA): TGTGCCAGCAGCCAGAGGACGGGACAGGCCTCCTACGAGCAGTACTTC. Translating it yields CASSQRTGQASYEQYF. Together with reference TRBV14 and TRBJ2-7, the CDR3 gives the full variable domain: EAGVTQFPSHSVIEKGQTVTLRCDPISGHDNLYWYRRVMGKEIKFLLHFVKESKQDESGMPNNRFLAERTGGTYSTLKVQPAELEDSGVYFCASSQRTGQASYEQYFGPGTRLTVT.

The table lists this clone with a few counts. This chain joins TRBV28 and TRBJ1-1, with 7 bases matching TRBD1. The CDR3 covers 12 residues. V shed 9 bases, J shed 5 bases, and the junction held 6 bases outside the gene matches. Per germline, CDR1 MDHEN and CDR2 SYDVKM. Here the CDR3 DNA reads TGTGCCAGAGGACAGGATCCGACTGAAGCTTTCTTT. It is translated as CARGQDPTEAFF.

This clone was detected a few times. V gene TRBV7-3 combines with J gene TRBJ1-1; D unresolved. CDR3 length: 14 amino acids. CDR1 is SGHTA, CDR2 FQGTGA, per germline. V lost 5 bases and J lost 4, with 14 bases in between. The CDR3 protein is CASSPSTFATEAFF. The CDR3 coding sequence is TGTGCCAGCAGCCCCTCCACCTTTGCCACTGAAGCTTTCTTT.

This clone was seen only a few times. The chain carries TRBV5-4 and TRBJ2-2, with D unresolved. V was trimmed by 1 base and J by 5 bases, leaving 9 bases between them. Per the germline V gene, CDR1 is SGHNT and CDR2 is YYREEE (reference sequence). The length of the CDR3 is 14 residues. The CDR3 protein is CASSLLPMTGELFF. The CDR3 DNA reads as TGTGCCAGCAGCTTGCTTCCGATGACCGGGGAGCTGTTTTTT.

The chain carries TRBV27 and TRBJ1-5; the match to TRBD1 covers 10 bases. Germline V lookup: CDR1 MNHEY, CDR2 SMNVEV (reference sequence). Trimming at V came to 2 bases and at J to 5 bases, leaving 9 bases not matched to a gene. The CDR3 runs to 17 residues. The CDR3 nucleotides are TGTGCCAGCAGTTTAATCGCGGGACAGGGGAGGGATCAGCCCCAGCATTTT. Translated, it gives CASSLIAGQGRDQPQHF.